The rows below give T cell receptor beta chains drawn from one sample of a study of technical replicates of blood from several donors. TCRdb's table, derived via immunoSEQ multiplex PCR, lists solely in-frame clones and lacks some. This sample has tens of thousands of clones, with around 89% found just once. The sample consisted of PBMCs. These receptors all come from a human donor in good health. Some clones in this sample may be carry-over from other donors' samples. CDR3s include the opening cysteine and the closing phenylalanine or tryptophan. The D gene is left open where the match is weak. For some rows the clone size is stated as once, few or many, or as a class when expanded; others skip it.

size	V	J	D	DNA	CDR3
.	TRBV6-1	TRBJ1-5	.	TGTGCCAGCCGTACAGGGATGGGCAATCAGCCCCAGCATTTT	CASRTGMGNQPQHF
.	TRBV6-5	TRBJ2-7	.	TGTGCCAGCAGTTACTCGGCAGCAGGGTCCTACGAGCAGTACTTC	CASSYSAAGSYEQYF
.	TRBV9	TRBJ1-6	TRBD1	TGTGCCAGCAGCGTTGGGACAGGGAACTCACCCCTCCACTTT	CASSVGTGNSPLHF
.	TRBV5-1	TRBJ2-7	.	TGCGCCAGCAGCTTGGTCCCGGGATCATCGTACGAGCAGTACTTC	CASSLVPGSSYEQYF
.	TRBV7-2	TRBJ2-1	.	TGTGCCAGCAGCTTAAAGAGGAGCTCCTACAATGAGCAGTTCTTC	CASSLKRSSYNEQFF
.	TRBV7-6	TRBJ2-2	TRBD1	TGTGCCAGCAGCTCGGGACAGGCCGGCACCGGGGAGCTGTTTTTT	CASSSGQAGTGELFF
.	TRBV10-3	TRBJ2-2	.	TGTGCCATCAGTGACTTCCCAGGGAGGACCGGGGAGCTGTTTTTT	CAISDFPGRTGELFF
.	TRBV19	TRBJ2-1	.	TGTGCCAGTAGTTTTCGAACCGGGGTGGGGTCGGACTACAATGAGCAGTTCTTC	CASSFRTGVGSDYNEQFF
.	TRBV29-1	TRBJ2-7	TRBD1	TGCAGCGTTCTTGGCGGGACAGGGGTCTACGAGCAGTACTTC	CSVLGGTGVYEQYF
.	TRBV9	TRBJ2-5	.	TGTGCCAGCAGCGTAGAGGGCCGAGGGCGGCCACAAGAGACCCAGTACTTC	CASSVEGRGRPQETQYF
.	TRBV20-1	TRBJ1-1	.	TGCAGTGCACCCGAGAGCACTGAAGCTTTCTTT	CSAPESTEAFF
.	TRBV4-2	TRBJ1-2	.	TGTGCCAGCAGCCAAGGGGGAATTCAGGGAGGGGACGGCTACACCTTC	CASSQGGIQGGDGYTF
.	TRBV5-1	TRBJ2-1	TRBD2	TGCGCCAGCAGCCCCAGCGGGGGGTACAATGAGCAGTTCTTC	CASSPSGGYNEQFF
.	TRBV9	TRBJ1-2	.	TGTGCCAGCAGCGTAGGGGGGGTTAAGGGACTCTATGGCTACACCTTC	CASSVGGVKGLYGYTF
.	TRBV4-2	TRBJ1-1	.	TGTGCCAGCAGCCAAGCCCCGGGTGTTGAAGCTTTCTTT	CASSQAPGVEAFF
.	TRBV27	TRBJ2-7	.	TGTGCCAGCAGTCGAGGGCCCGGAATTAGCTCCTACGAGCAGTACTTC	CASSRGPGISSYEQYF
.	TRBV4-2	TRBJ2-1	.	TGTGCCAGCAGCCAAGATCTCCGCGGCGACCAGAGGGCTGAGCAGTTCTTC	CASSQDLRGDQRAEQFF
.	TRBV5-4	TRBJ2-2	.	TGTGCCAGCAGCTTGGATAGCGGTACGAACACCGGGGAGCTGTTTTTT	CASSLDSGTNTGELFF
.	TRBV5-1	TRBJ1-6	TRBD1	TGCGCCAGCAGCTTGGGGGGACAGGGCAGGTCACCCCTCCACTTT	CASSLGGQGRSPLHF
.	TRBV5-6	TRBJ2-1	TRBD2	TGTGCCAGCAGCTTGCGGGGATTAGCGGGATATCGTTCGGTGCAGTTCTTC	CASSLRGLAGYRSVQFF
.	TRBV19	TRBJ1-2	TRBD1	TGTGCCAGTCAAGACAGGGGTGGTGCTAACTATGGCTACACCTTC	CASQDRGGANYGYTF
once	TRBV6-1	TRBJ2-1	.	TGTGCCCTAATGAGCGGCAATGAGCAGTTCTTC	CALMSGNEQFF
.	TRBV30	TRBJ1-5	.	TGTGCCTGGAGTGGAAGGGGGTTGGATCAGCCCCAGCATTTT	CAWSGRGLDQPQHF
.	TRBV5-1	TRBJ2-7	.	TGCGCCAGCAGCTTGGCTGACAGGATCCCCTACGAGCAGTACTTC	CASSLADRIPYEQYF
.	TRBV12-2	TRBJ1-3	.	TGTGCAAGTCGCTTAGCTTTGGGGCAACCGAGAAACACCATATATTTT	CASRLALGQPRNTIYF
.	TRBV11-1	TRBJ2-1	.	TGTGCCAGCAGCTTATCAGGGAATCGCAATGAGCAGTTCTTC	CASSLSGNRNEQFF